This TCR beta chain comes out of a study of CD8 T cells in ankylosing spondylitis. Notes on the study in general: Certain motif variants had earlier been reported in reactive arthritis synovial fluid and blood. Apparently characteristic of ankylosing spondylitis blood was a TCR beta motif (about 8 highly homologous variants). The study looked at matched synovial fluid samples from ankylosing spondylitis patients. Disease-linked clones were reported to be significantly enriched there.

In making TCR beta libraries, quantitative 5'-RACE with molecular barcodes was used. One entry per CDR3 protein results from TCRdb running MiXCR on the 5' RACE reads. This table holds under 170,000 distinct CDR3 sequences, under 45% found once. This clonotype was counted many times. As yet, its antigen is unknown. The V and J ends lost 1 base and 5 bases respectively, with 14 bases between them. Germline CDR1 and CDR2: LGHNA and YSLEER. The CDR3 is 15 amino acids. This clonotype was sampled from a male donor with ankylosing spondylitis. Sequenced input: synovial fluid, either unsorted or a sorted T cell fraction (not recorded which). J is TRBJ2-5 and V is TRBV4-3, with D hard to call. This CDR3 is CASSQVVGRTETQYF. CDR3 DNA sequence: TGCGCCAGCAGCCAAGTTGTAGGTCGGACCGAGACCCAGTACTTC.